One TCR beta chain is described in this entry. The antigen is not known. This record comes from a study of T cells after yellow fever vaccination. Germline CDR1 LNHDA, CDR2 SQIVND (reference sequence). Between the trimmed V and J ends, which lost 5 bases and 7 bases, there was a span of 17 bases. This CDR3 is built from 15 residues. General study points: Peak timing came faster in the weaker secondary response, day 5 versus 15.

TCR cDNA, made by 5'RACE template switching, carried an added universal primer site and UMIs. One entry per CDR3 protein, called by TCRdb with MiXCR from the 5' RACE reads. Here the sample spans about 350,000 distinct CDR3 sequences, roughly 8% being singletons. Sequencing used PBMCs, obtained around 45 days after the first yellow fever vaccination. The rearrangement joins TRBV19 to TRBJ2-2; maybe TRBD2 (7 bases). This receptor was obtained from a man between 18 and 29 years old who received the YFV17D yellow fever vaccine. DNA of the CDR3: TGTGCCAGTAGTCCCCCCCAGGGGAGGGGCGGGGAGCTGTTTTTT. This translates into CASSPPQGRGGELFF.